The 21 T cell receptor beta chains in this list originate from one sample, sequenced in a study of blood T cell repertoires in COVID-19. This table comes from immunoSEQ multiplex PCR, and its TCRdb copy is limited to in-frame clones, with some not included. Among about 60,000 clones listed, around 88% were seen once. Material: peripheral blood. These receptors came from a man aged 60 to 75 with acute or convalescent COVID-19.

This clone appeared a single time. The gene calls are TRBV13 and TRBJ1-1; D is possibly TRBD1 (5 bases). This CDR3 has 15 residues. CDR1 and CDR2 from the germline V gene are PRHDT and FYEKMQ (reference sequence). V lost 5 bases, J lost 0 bases, and 13 bases lay in between. The CDR3 DNA reads TGTGCCAGCAGCCCGGGACTTATAATGAACACTGAAGCTTTCTTT. This gives the protein CASSPGLIMNTEAFF.

V and J are TRBV5-1 and TRBJ2-1; 8 nucleotides line up with TRBD2. V shed 4 bases and J 7 bases; nucleotides not matched to a gene: 10. Germline V gives CDR1 SGHRS, CDR2 YFSETQ. The CDR3 spans 15 residues. The CDR3 DNA sequence: TGCGCCAGCAGCCCAAGGAGCGGGAGTTGGAATGAGCAGTTCTTC. Translation: CASSPRSGSWNEQFF.

The CDR3 coding sequence is TGTGCCATCAGTGTGCAGGGTGGAGATACGCAGTATTTT. It specifies CAISVQGGDTQYF. The chain employs TRBV10-3 and TRBJ2-3, with a tentative D call TRBD1 (5 bases). The CDR3 extends over 13 amino acids. CDR1 and CDR2 from the germline V gene are ENHRY and SYGVKD. With 4 bases removed from V and 5 bases from J, the gap between germline ends came to 10 bases.

This chain links TRBV30 with TRBJ2-7, with a possible D match to TRBD1 (7 bases). V was clipped by 1 base and J by 7 bases, with 14 bases between them. The CDR3 runs to 13 residues. Germline V CDR1 and CDR2: GTSNPN, SVGIG (reference sequence). For the CDR3, the DNA is TGTGCCTGGAGTGGCGGGACCAGGGGGGAGCAGTACTTC. As protein: CAWSGGTRGEQYF.

The chain recombines TRBV11-2 with TRBJ2-7; 8 bases fit TRBD2. Germline V gene lookup returns CDR1 SGHAT and CDR2 FQNNGV. J lost 0 bases, V lost 4 bases, and 5 bases had no gene match. This CDR3 has 15 residues. CDR3 coding DNA: TGTGCCAGCAGCTGGGGACTAGTAAGCTCCTACGAGCAGTACTTC. Amino acids: CASSWGLVSSYEQYF.

The chain joins TRBV27 to TRBJ1-4; weak D call: TRBD1 (5 bases). Looked up from germline, CDR1 is MNHEY and CDR2 is SMNVEV (reference sequence). The V end was cut by 5 bases, the J end by 3 bases, with 10 bases between. CDR3 length equals 14 residues. CDR3 in amino acids: CASSVRGPNEKLFF. CDR3 DNA sequence: TGTGCCAGCAGTGTAAGGGGTCCTAATGAAAAACTGTTTTTT.

CDR3 sequence (DNA): TGTGCCAGCAGCTCCAGACAGGGTTGGGATGAGCAGTTCTTC. Its translation: CASSSRQGWDEQFF. The V gene is TRBV9, the J gene TRBJ2-1; 7 bases line up with TRBD1. CDR3 length equals 14 residues. Trimming at V came to 4 bases and at J to 8 bases, leaving 9 bases not matched to a gene. Germline V gene data show CDR1 as SGDLS and CDR2 as YYNGEE.

This clone was counted a single time. The chain employs TRBV7-8 and TRBJ1-3; D not resolved. The V end lost 5 bases, the J end lost 4 bases, and 15 bases lay between the germline ends. The germline V gene has CDR1 SGHVS and CDR2 FQNEAQ. The CDR3 is 15 residues long. The CDR3 sequence: CASSPGSTRGNTIYF. The DNA for the CDR3 is TGTGCCAGCAGCCCCGGTTCTACTAGGGGAAACACCATATATTTT.

The CDR3 loop is CASSPRQGSAGELFF. CDR3 nucleotide sequence: TGTGCCAGCTCACCACGACAGGGGTCGGCCGGGGAGCTGTTTTTT. The chain is built from TRBV18 and TRBJ2-2; 8 bases line up with TRBD1. There are 15 residues in the CDR3. The germline V gene encodes CDR1 KGHSH and CDR2 LQKENI. V was pared by 1 base and J by 6 bases, with 4 bases of the junction left unmatched.

This chain connects TRBV5-1 to TRBJ1-2, with 11 bases fitting TRBD1. The germline V gene has CDR1 SGHRS and CDR2 YFSETQ. Trimming cost V 3 bases and J 7 bases; bases outside gene matches: 8. The CDR3 runs 15 residues. CDR3 amino acids: CASSYQGQGAGGYTF. The DNA for the CDR3 is TGCGCCAGCAGCTACCAAGGACAGGGGGCTGGTGGCTACACCTTC.

This CDR3 is CASSVYEREGRADTQYF. The CDR3 bases are TGTGCCAGCAGCGTCTATGAGCGGGAGGGCCGCGCAGATACGCAGTATTTT. The chain carries TRBV9 and TRBJ2-3; TRBD2 aligns across 10 bases. The germline V gene has CDR1 SGDLS and CDR2 YYNGEE. CDR3 length: 17 amino acids. Trimming at V came to 2 bases and at J to 4 bases, leaving 10 bases not matched to a gene.

This chain links TRBV2 with TRBJ1-3; 7 nucleotides match TRBD1. V dropped 6 bases and J dropped 3; count of bases not matched to a gene: 8. From germline, CDR1 is SNHLY and CDR2 FYNNEI. The CDR3 loop spans 15 amino acids. The chain's CDR3 is CASSRGGADGNTIYF. Here the CDR3 DNA reads TGTGCCAGCAGCAGAGGGGGCGCGGATGGAAACACCATATATTTT. Combining the CDR3 with reference TRBV2 and TRBJ1-3 gives the whole variable domain EPEVTQTPSHQVTQMGQEVILRCVPISNHLYFYWYRQILGQKVEFLVSFYNNEISEKSEIFDDQFSVERPDGSNFTLKIRSTKLEDSAMYFCASSRGGADGNTIYFGEGSWLTVV.

This clone was observed once. J is TRBJ2-1 and V is TRBV28, with 13 bases fitting TRBD2. After removal of 8 bases from V and 0 bases from J, the junction contained 13 bases not matched to a gene. There are 19 residues in the CDR3. Per germline, CDR1 MDHEN and CDR2 SYDVKM. CDR3 residues: CASRPPGLAGSSSYNEQFF. The CDR3 nucleotides are TGTGCCAGCCGACCACCGGGACTAGCGGGGTCGAGCTCCTACAATGAGCAGTTCTTC.

This rearrangement joins TRBV11-2 to TRBJ2-7; TRBD2 is a possible D gene (6 bases). Germline loops: CDR1 SGHAT, CDR2 FQNNGV. Trimming left V 5 bases short and J 0 bases short, with 14 bases between. The CDR3 runs to 15 residues. DNA for the CDR3: TGTGCCAGCAGCCTACTTAGCGGAGTCTCCTACGAGCAGTACTTC. As protein: CASSLLSGVSYEQYF. Together with reference TRBV11-2 and TRBJ2-7, the CDR3 gives the full variable domain: EAGVAQSPRYKIIEKRQSVAFWCNPISGHATLYWYQQILGQGPKLLIQFQNNGVVDDSQLPKDRFSAERLKGVDSTLKIQPAKLEDSAVYLCASSLLSGVSYEQYFGPGTRLTVT.

The chain links TRBV6-6 to TRBJ2-5, with 9 bases that match TRBD2. Looked up from germline, CDR1 is MNHNY and CDR2 is SVGAGI (reference sequence). With 7 bases clipped from V and 5 bases from J, the junction kept 5 bases outside the gene matches. The CDR3 extends over 13 amino acids. The CDR3: CASTFTSGETQYF. CDR3 sequence (DNA): TGTGCCAGCACCTTCACTAGCGGGGAGACCCAGTACTTC.

The chain has TRBV5-1 and TRBJ2-2, with D uncertain. The CDR3 totals 14 residues. Germline V lookup: CDR1 SGHRS, CDR2 YFSETQ. V was shortened by 0 bases and J by 5 bases, with 8 bases between the two germline ends. The CDR3, as DNA: TGCGCCAGCAGCTTGGTCCCCCTAACCGGGGAGCTGTTTTTT. Amino acids: CASSLVPLTGELFF.

In DNA form, the CDR3 reads TGCGCCAGCAGCTTCCCCGGGGAGGACACACGGAAGTATTTT. It encodes CASSFPGEDTRKYF. The J gene is TRBJ2-3, the V gene TRBV5-1, with D perhaps TRBD2 (6 bases). Germline values: CDR1 SGHRS, CDR2 YFSETQ. The CDR3 has 14 residues. The V gene lost 2 bases and the J gene lost 13 bases, with 20 bases spanning the gap.

This chain joins TRBV14 and TRBJ1-2, with D unresolved. This CDR3 is built from 13 residues. The V gene's germline CDR1 is SGHDN and CDR2 FVKESK. V was shortened by 4 bases and J by 4 bases, with 10 bases between the two germline ends. DNA of the CDR3: TGTGCCAGCAGCCCTTCAGCGTCCTATGGCTACACCTTC. Translation gives CASSPSASYGYTF.

This sequence joins TRBV5-1 and TRBJ2-1; D remains ambiguous. This CDR3 is 17 amino acids long. From germline, CDR1 is SGHRS and CDR2 YFSETQ. The V end lost 3 bases, the J end lost 1 base, and 17 bases lay between the germline ends. The CDR3 loop reads CASSSPRSLISYNEQFF. CDR3 coding DNA: TGCGCCAGCAGCTCCCCCAGGTCACTCATTTCCTACAATGAGCAGTTCTTC.

This chain connects TRBV28 to TRBJ1-1; D not resolved. This CDR3 comprises 12 residues. Germline CDR1 is MDHEN and CDR2 is SYDVKM. Trimming took 5 bases from V and 6 from J, leaving 10 bases between them. The CDR3 sequence is CASSLPEAEAFF. CDR3 sequence (DNA): TGTGCCAGCAGTCTCCCCGAGGCTGAAGCTTTCTTT.

In DNA, the CDR3 is TGTGCCAGCAGCACCCGGGACAGGCTTTACAATGAGCAGTTCTTC. Translated: CASSTRDRLYNEQFF. The chain uses TRBV5-4 and TRBJ2-1; 8 nucleotides line up with TRBD1. CDR1 and CDR2 from the germline V gene are SGHNT and YYREEE (reference sequence). The junction had 7 bases not matched to a gene; V was cut back by 4 bases and J by 4 bases. There are 15 residues in the CDR3.